These 16 T cell receptor beta chains were all obtained from the same sample, sequenced in a study of CXCR3-negative and CXCR3-positive naive CD8 T cells. Findings and limits, study-wide: CXCR3-negative naive cells had less hydrophobic TRB CDR3s than did CXCR3-positive naive cells.

Through 5' RACE with UMI labels, the TRB cDNA libraries were prepared. TCRdb reanalyzed the 5' RACE reads, giving one entry per CDR3 protein sequence and no DNA. This listing includes about 84,000 distinct CDR3 sequences. These receptors have no identified antigens. Sequencing was performed on naive CXCR3+ CD8+ T cells from blood. The subset here: CD45RO-CCR7+CD27+CD95- naive CD8+ T cells expressing CXCR3 (TNR3+). The receptor source for this set is a human donor in good health. Some clones in this sample may be carry-over from other donors' samples.

This chain links TRBV7-9 with TRBJ2-3. In germline, CDR1 is SEHNR, CDR2 FQNEAQ (reference sequence). The CDR3 consists of 13 residues. CDR3 in amino acids: CASSSGNPDTQYF. Supplemented by reference TRBV7-9 and TRBJ2-3, the full variable domain reads DTGVSQNPRHKITKRGQNVTFRCDPISEHNRLYWYRQTLGQGPEFLTYFQNEAQLEKSRLLSDRFSAERPKGSFSTLEIQRTEQGDSAMYLCASSSGNPDTQYFGPGTRLTVL.

V usage is TRBV18 and J usage is TRBJ2-2; TCRdb proposes TRBD1, but this gene call is untestable without DNA. This CDR3 is built from 19 residues. Germline V gene data show CDR1 as KGHSH and CDR2 as LQKENI. The chain's CDR3 is CASSPAPTGSASNTGELFF.

The CDR3 loop is CASSHWTGYEQYF. V is TRBV14 and J is TRBJ2-7; TCRdb returns TRBD1, unconfirmable since there is no DNA. The length of the CDR3 is 13 residues. From germline, CDR1 is SGHDN and CDR2 FVKESK.

The chain joins TRBV2 to TRBJ2-4. CDR3 length: 14 residues. CDR1 is SNHLY and CDR2 is FYNNEI in the germline V gene. The CDR3 sequence: CASGEKLAKNIQYF.

The rearrangement joins TRBV5-5 to TRBJ2-7; the D call of TRBD1 rests on TCRdb alone, since no DNA is present to check it. Germline lookup yields CDR1 SGHKS and CDR2 YYEKEE (reference sequence). The CDR3 is made up of 15 amino acids. The chain's CDR3 is CASSLGEGQGYEQYF.

The chain joins TRBV6-2 or TRBV6-3 to TRBJ2-5; TCRdb's D call of TRBD1 is untestable without DNA. Germline CDR1 and CDR2: MNHEY and SVGEGT. CDR3 length: 17 residues. The CDR3 sequence is CASRATTPGRIQETQYF.

The chain combines TRBV5-1 with TRBJ2-1; TCRdb outputs TRBD1, but without DNA this stays unchecked. The CDR3 loop spans 15 amino acids. CDR1 is SGHRS and CDR2 is YFSETQ in the germline V gene. The CDR3: CASSPGQGGHNEQFF.

The V call is TRBV11-2, the J call TRBJ2-1; TCRdb reports TRBD2, a call that lacks DNA to check it against. CDR1 and CDR2 from the germline V gene are SGHAT and FQNNGV. The CDR3 is 16 amino acids. The CDR3 protein is CASSLDGGLAGGEQFF.

The V gene is TRBV12-3 or TRBV12-4, the J gene TRBJ2-3; TCRdb's assignment of TRBD2 cannot be checked, as there is no DNA. The CDR3 sequence is 16 residues long. The CDR3 here is CASSPSRGGVGDTQYF.

The CDR3 loop is CASSQDSVQIQETQYF. V and J are TRBV4-3 and TRBJ2-5. The CDR3 totals 16 residues. Per the germline V gene, CDR1 is LGHNA and CDR2 is YSLEER.

The V and J genes are TRBV28 and TRBJ1-6; the TCRdb D gene call, TRBD1, has no DNA to confirm it. Per the germline V gene, CDR1 is MDHEN and CDR2 is SYDVKM. This CDR3 contains 11 residues. This CDR3 reads CASSPQGPLHF.

The chain has TRBV29-1 and TRBJ2-5; the D call from TCRdb, TRBD1, cannot be confirmed without DNA. The CDR3 spans 13 residues. The germline V gene has CDR1 SQVTM and CDR2 ANQGSEA. The CDR3 sequence: CSVELGEWETQYF.

The chain has TRBV24-1 and TRBJ2-1; as DNA is missing, the TRBD2 call by TCRdb cannot be tested. The CDR3 length is 17 residues. Germline V gene sequence: CDR1 KGHDR, CDR2 SFDVKD. CDR3 sequence: CATSDHGERGGYNEQFF.

The gene calls are TRBV5-1 and TRBJ2-7; TCRdb indicates TRBD1, and absent DNA this call remains unverified. The CDR3 loop spans 14 amino acids. Germline V gives CDR1 SGHRS, CDR2 YFSETQ. The CDR3 is CASSLWDGSYEQYF.

The chain is built from TRBV29-1 and TRBJ1-1; TCRdb proposes TRBD1, but this gene call is untestable without DNA. The CDR3 has 12 amino acids. Looked up from germline, CDR1 is SQVTM and CDR2 is ANQGSEA. The CDR3 loop reads CSTRWDVDEAFF.

The J gene is TRBJ2-5, the V gene TRBV5-5. Germline lookup yields CDR1 SGHKS and CDR2 YYEKEE (reference sequence). CDR3 size: 13 residues. The CDR3 loop is CASSLRERETQYF. The whole variable domain, remainder taken from reference TRBV5-5 and TRBJ2-5, is DAGVTQSPTHLIKTRGQQVTLRCSPISGHKSVSWYQQVLGQGPQFIFQYYEKEERGRGNFPDRFSARQFPNYSSELNVNALLLGDSALYLCASSLRERETQYFGPGTRLLVL.